A single T cell receptor (beta chain) is shown here with its context. The target antigen is unknown. V lost 4 bases and J 3 bases, leaving 10 bases between the germline ends. Germline V gene data show CDR1 as SGHNT and CDR2 as YYREEE (reference sequence). The CDR3 covers 13 residues. The record originates from a study of shared clonotypes between healthy human individuals. General study results and limits: A handful of donors had about 5% of their naive CD4 clonotypes in common. The authors expected sequencing depth to affect clonotype sharing among donors.

Deep was the level used in running the assay. Here immunoSEQ multiplex PCR was the method, and the copy in TCRdb shows in-frame clones only, minus some. The data show 2 million to 2.5 million clones, around 95% seen once. The sample comprised naive CD4+ T cells sorted from blood. Noted subset: CD45RA+ positively selected. The rearrangement links TRBV5-4 to TRBJ2-5, with D tentatively TRBD2 (6 bases). The sequence was collected from a man aged 18 to 29 in good health. CDR3 sequence (DNA): TGTGCCAGCAGCCGTGGAGGGGAAGAGACCCAGTACTTC. Residues: CASSRGGEETQYF.